A selection of T cell receptor beta chains follows, all from one sample in a study of regulatory T cells. Using immunoSEQ multiplex PCR, the repertoire was profiled, and TCRdb retains in-frame clones only, with some absent. The top ten clones hold less than 2% of a sample with roughly 30,000 clones, around 90% of them seen once. The source material was conventional CD4+ T cells sorted from blood. These receptors were collected from a person between 18 and 35 years old with CD3G deficiency. CDR3s include the opening cysteine and the closing phenylalanine or tryptophan. The order of the fields is V gene, clone size, D gene, J gene, CDR3 protein, CDR3 DNA. A D gene is named only where the DNA matches it firmly. Size is stated for part of the rows, as once, few or many counts, or as a class when the clone is expanded.

V: TRBV7-9; size: -; D: TRBD2; J: TRBJ2-1; CDR3: CASSRGVRNEQFF; DNA: TGTGCCAGCAGCCGGGGGGTACGCAATGAGCAGTTCTTC
V: TRBV11-2; size: -; D: -; J: TRBJ2-2; CDR3: CASSLNGGTGELFF; DNA: TGTGCCAGCAGCTTAAATGGGGGTACCGGGGAGCTGTTTTTT
V: TRBV5-1; size: -; D: TRBD2; J: TRBJ2-3; CDR3: CASRGDPSTDTQYF; DNA: TGCGCCAGCCGGGGGGACCCAAGCACAGATACGCAGTATTTT
V: TRBV28; size: once; D: TRBD2; J: TRBJ2-7; CDR3: CATSSGSYEQYF; DNA: TGTGCCACCTCTAGCGGGTCCTACGAGCAGTACTTC
V: TRBV6-1; size: -; D: -; J: TRBJ2-7; CDR3: CASSEAGSAGRPYF; DNA: TGTGCCAGCAGTGAAGCCGGTAGTGCAGGGCGGCCGTACTTC
V: TRBV6-5; size: few; D: -; J: TRBJ1-5; CDR3: CASSSKMGNQPQHF; DNA: TGTGCCAGCAGTTCCAAAATGGGCAATCAGCCCCAGCATTTT
V: TRBV5-1; size: once; D: TRBD1; J: TRBJ2-7; CDR3: CASSLAPGGYEQYF; DNA: TGCGCCAGCAGCTTGGCGCCAGGGGGCTACGAGCAGTACTTC
V: TRBV28; size: -; D: -; J: TRBJ2-7; CDR3: CASSPAFSYEQYF; DNA: TGTGCCAGCAGTCCAGCGTTTTCCTACGAGCAGTACTTC
V: TRBV7-9; size: -; D: -; J: TRBJ2-5; CDR3: CASSHAWEETQYF; DNA: TGTGCCAGCAGCCATGCTTGGGAAGAGACCCAGTACTTC
V: TRBV19; size: once; D: -; J: TRBJ2-7; CDR3: CASSPAWSSYEQYF; DNA: TGTGCCAGTAGTCCCGCCTGGAGCTCCTACGAGCAGTACTTC
V: TRBV18; size: -; D: TRBD2; J: TRBJ2-5; CDR3: CASSPGLAGETQYF; DNA: TGTGCCAGCTCACCGGGACTAGCGGGGGAGACCCAGTACTTC
V: TRBV7-9; size: -; D: TRBD2; J: TRBJ2-5; CDR3: CASSRTSRLAGVRETQYF; DNA: TGTGCCAGCAGCCGTACTTCGAGACTAGCGGGAGTACGAGAGACCCAGTACTTC
V: TRBV27; size: -; D: TRBD1; J: TRBJ2-5; CDR3: CASSPGDRGKETQYF; DNA: TGTGCCAGCAGTCCGGGGGACAGGGGAAAAGAGACCCAGTACTTC
V: TRBV19; size: -; D: -; J: TRBJ1-1; CDR3: CASAAHMNTEAFF; DNA: TGTGCCAGTGCCGCCCATATGAACACTGAAGCTTTCTTT
V: TRBV5-1; size: -; D: -; J: TRBJ1-4; CDR3: CASTLQGPNEKLFF; DNA: TGCGCCAGCACTTTACAGGGCCCAAATGAAAAACTGTTTTTT
V: TRBV27; size: -; D: -; J: TRBJ2-1; CDR3: CASSPTPRDNNEQFF; DNA: TGTGCCAGCAGTCCTACCCCTAGGGATAACAATGAGCAGTTCTTC
V: TRBV7-9; size: -; D: -; J: TRBJ1-4; CDR3: CASSLAAEGVKLFF; DNA: TGTGCCAGCAGCTTAGCCGCGGAGGGGGTAAAACTGTTTTTT